This TCR beta chain originates from a study of blood T cell repertoires in COVID-19 (dated by TCRdb to about 2020). Context from the whole study: Collaborator samples came from the United States, Italy and Spain and covered acute and convalescent phases of COVID-19. The prospective study material was composed of cDNA or gDNA derived from T cells, B-cell-depleted T cells, or PBMCs. The dataset comprised deeply sampled blood TCRbeta repertoires from subjects exposed to, actively infected with, or recovered from COVID-19. A freely available public database, intended as a resource for researchers studying the immune response to SARS-CoV-2, is where the repertoires were released. Samples came from the ongoing ImmuneRACE study (first 160 participants) plus 1,254 subjects from 6 global collaborators. Sample metadata almost always included a de-identified subject ID, COVID-19 status, age in years and sex. Where available, HLA class I and class II types were taken from metadata supplied by the sample provider and were not determined by assay-based typing.

With regard to this clone: Its cognate antigen has yet to be identified. Per-base quality was not reported, and no clone a single base away is much larger than it.

What the work shows at the level of the full study, not this receptor alone: The quantity of clinical and demographic metadata differed by source and by participant and was supplied without curation.

Per the germline V gene (reference sequence), LNHDA is the CDR1 and SQIVND is the CDR2. From the cysteine through the phenylalanine, the CDR3 covers 15 amino acids. Of the read, only the CDR3 DNA is kept; its 45 bases are in frame from base 1. Trimming at the junction amounts to 0 bases on V and 2 bases on J, and the germline ends lie 11 bases apart. The immunoSEQ Assay, a bias-controlled multiplex PCR, was used to amplify TCRbeta CDR3 regions from genomic DNA. Per the original workflow: Within the assay, amplification of reference gene primers was used to estimate how many nucleated cells each sample contained. Sequence reads were collapsed and filtered to measure the absolute abundance of every unique TCRbeta CDR3 rearrangement. For each sample, productive Simpson clonality was calculated as the square root of Simpson's diversity index across productive rearrangements. The clones in this table, taken by TCRdb from immuneACCESS, are in-frame only. Not every clone is retained; where verified, under half of the shortfall comes from an unresolved V gene, and the cause of the rest is unknown. D and trimming were read from the DNA, whereas the V and J calls and clone size are those reported in that table. This sample lists about 230,000 clones; approximately 88% were detected once. Of the sample, 27% is held by the ten largest clones.

Whole blood was collected in K2EDTA tubes by collaborating institutions according to the institutions' own protocols. For TCRbeta analysis, collaborators shipped samples as frozen whole blood, isolated PBMCs, or DNA extracted from either of those sample types. Sequencing used peripheral blood. The receptor's source is a middle-aged man with acute or convalescent COVID-19. Recombination linked TRBV19 to TRBJ2-7; the D gene lacks a confident call. The DNA sequence is TGTGCCAGTAGTATAGATCCGAACAGTCCCTACGAGCAGTACTTC. This is translated as CASSIDPNSPYEQYF.